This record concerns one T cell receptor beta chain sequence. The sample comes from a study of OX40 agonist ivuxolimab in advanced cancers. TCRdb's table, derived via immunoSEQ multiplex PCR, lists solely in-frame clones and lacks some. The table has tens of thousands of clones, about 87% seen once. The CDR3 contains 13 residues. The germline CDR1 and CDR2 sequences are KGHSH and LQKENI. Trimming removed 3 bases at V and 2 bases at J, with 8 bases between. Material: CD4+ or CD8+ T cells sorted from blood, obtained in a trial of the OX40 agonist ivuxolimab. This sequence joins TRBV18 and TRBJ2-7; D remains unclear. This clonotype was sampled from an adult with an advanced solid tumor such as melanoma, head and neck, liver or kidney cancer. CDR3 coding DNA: TGTGCCAGCTCACCCGGACGGGCCTACGAGCAGTACTTC. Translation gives CASSPGRAYEQYF.